Each of the 11 T cell receptor beta chains below was sequenced from the same sample in a study of T cells in Graves' hyperthyroidism and ophthalmopathy (dated by TCRdb to 2018 to 2020). Receptors were amplified or captured by multiplex PCR. The sequencing machine was an Illumina HiSeq 2000. The TCR beta CDR3 regions were amplified from the RNA transcripts. A first-round RT-PCR of the TCR CDR3 used the HTBI primer set with the Qiagen OneStep RT-PCR kit. Clones were called with MiXCR by TCRdb after fastp trimmed the public reads at Q25, and only in-frame beta chains were retained. Identical CDR3 protein sequences are pooled into one entry, listed with their most common genes and DNA. The sample profile shows 450,000 to 600,000 distinct CDR3 sequences; 15% to 20% of them were found once. The ten largest clones represent 45% to 50% of the sample. The specimen sequenced was blood. The receptors stem from a man aged 40-50 years with Graves' ophthalmopathy.

This clonotype was seen many times. The chain joins TRBV28 to TRBJ2-1; 8 nucleotides line up with TRBD2. This CDR3 has 14 residues. CDR1 MDHEN and CDR2 SYDVKM come from the germline V gene. V lost 6 bases to trimming and J lost 6 bases; unmatched junction nucleotides: 7. In DNA, the CDR3 is TGTGCCAGCAGATTGACTAGCGCAGCCAATGAGCAGTTCTTC. Amino acids: CASRLTSAANEQFF.

There are many counts of this clonotype. This chain connects TRBV6-6 to TRBJ1-2, with a tentative D call TRBD1 (6 bases). The CDR3 runs to 18 residues. The V gene's germline CDR1 is MNHNY and CDR2 SVGAGI (reference sequence). V was pared by 2 bases and J by 3 bases, with 22 bases between. The CDR3 DNA follows: TGTGCCAGCAGTTACCCGGAAGGGGCAGGGGTCATGGACTATGGCTACACCTTC. It translates to CASSYPEGAGVMDYGYTF.

This clonotype was seen more than once but under ten times. The J gene is TRBJ2-7, the V gene TRBV4-3; 12 bases agree with TRBD2. V shed 4 bases and J 0 bases; nucleotides not matched to a gene: 7. CDR3 length equals 17 residues. Germline values: CDR1 LGHNA, CDR2 YSLEER. As DNA, the CDR3 is TGCGCCAGCAGCCCCGAAGGACTAGCGGGAAGCTCCTACGAGCAGTACTTC. Translating it yields CASSPEGLAGSSYEQYF.

This clonotype was counted at least ten times. This chain connects TRBV12-3 or TRBV12-4 to TRBJ1-3; D might be TRBD1 (5 bases). With 4 bases removed from V and 4 bases from J, the gap between germline ends came to 20 bases. There are 17 residues in the CDR3. CDR3 nucleotide sequence: TGTGCCAGCAGTTCGGGACTCCTAACGTCGGTCGGAAACACCATATATTTT. Amino acids: CASSSGLLTSVGNTIYF.

The chain carries TRBV6-1 and TRBJ2-2; 8 bases agree with TRBD2. Germline-derived CDR1 and CDR2 are MNHNS and SASEGT. The CDR3 is 15 amino acids. V lost 7 bases, J lost 2 bases, and 6 bases stayed unmatched. This chain's CDR3 is CASTSGGANTGELFF. For the CDR3, the DNA is TGTGCCAGCACCAGCGGGGGAGCAAACACCGGGGAGCTGTTTTTT.

This clonotype has just a few counts. The chain recombines TRBV29-1 with TRBJ1-2, with D unresolved. Germline values: CDR1 SQVTM, CDR2 ANQGSEA. The CDR3 has 13 amino acids. Trimming took off 5 bases at V and 2 bases at J, with 12 bases between the two ends. The CDR3 bases are TGCAGCGTTTACGAATCGTACAACTATGGCTACACCTTC. Protein: CSVYESYNYGYTF.

Many counts were recorded for this clonotype. This chain connects TRBV5-1 to TRBJ2-5; TRBD2 matches 12 bases. Germline CDR1 and CDR2: SGHRS and YFSETQ. V dropped 4 bases and J dropped 5; count of bases not matched to a gene: 9. CDR3 length: 16 amino acids. CDR3 bases: TGCGCCAGCAGCCCCGAGACTAGCGGGAGTTTTGAGACCCAGTACTTC. This encodes CASSPETSGSFETQYF.

The chain employs TRBV30 and TRBJ2-1; D possibly uses TRBD1 or TRBD2 (5 bases each). This CDR3 is built from 13 residues. Germline CDR1 and CDR2: GTSNPN and SVGIG (reference sequence). The germline V and J ends were trimmed by 5 bases and 5 bases, with 13 bases remaining between them. The CDR3 DNA is TGTGCCTGGGAAGGGACGCCTAACAATGAGCAGTTCTTC. Translating gives CAWEGTPNNEQFF.

This clonotype was detected ten times or more. The junction differs from germline at one of its ends, possibly a read error. The chain combines TRBV5-1 with TRBJ2-7, with a tentative D call TRBD2 (5 bases). CDR1 and CDR2 from the germline V gene are SGHRS and YFSETQ. The CDR3 runs to 13 residues. The CDR3 loop is CASSLEPTYEQYF. The CDR3 region has the DNA TGTGCTAGCAGCTTAGAACCAACCTACGAGCAGTACTTC.

Concerning this clonotype: A read error is possible here, since a much larger clone lies one base away. Since no conserved phenylalanine or tryptophan closes the CDR3, a read error is the likely cause. This chain joins TRBV6-4 and TRBJ1-1; maybe TRBD1 (5 bases). The CDR3 has 15 amino acids. CDR1 is MRHNA, CDR2 SNTAGT, per germline. CDR3 sequence reads: CASSYSQGLNTEAFL. The CDR3 DNA sequence: TGTGCCAGCAGTTACTCTCAGGGACTAAACACTGAAGCTTTCCTT.

The V call is TRBV30, the J call TRBJ2-3, with no clear D. V shed 5 bases and J shed 0 bases, with 21 bases lying between them. From germline, CDR1 is GTSNPN and CDR2 SVGIG (reference sequence). This CDR3 region has 17 residues. This CDR3 is CAWGSPGQLISTDTQYF. The DNA of the CDR3 is TGTGCCTGGGGTTCTCCCGGGCAGTTAATTAGCACAGATACGCAGTATTTT. The full variable domain, with the rest looked up from reference TRBV30 and TRBJ2-3, is SQTIHQWPATLVQPVGSPLSLECTVEGTSNPNLYWYRQAAGRGLQLLFYSVGIGQISSEVPQNLSASRPQDRQFILSSKKLLLSDSGFYLCAWGSPGQLISTDTQYFGPGTRLTVL.